These 32 T cell receptor beta chains share one sample of origin, sequenced in a study of monozygotic twins with inflammatory bowel disease. TCRdb re-analyzed the 5' RACE reads; it lists each CDR3 protein once, without DNA. This table holds around 150,000 distinct CDR3 sequences. The specimen was blood. The source is a human donor with ulcerative colitis or Crohn's disease, or a healthy co-twin of an affected twin (not recorded which).

The chain carries TRBV4-3 and TRBJ2-3; TCRdb selects TRBD2, and the lack of DNA leaves this call unchecked. CDR3 length: 18 residues. Germline-derived CDR1 and CDR2 are LGHNA and YSLEER. The CDR3 region is CASSQEVGLAGVWYTQYF.

The rearrangement uses TRBV4-3 and TRBJ1-4; the TCRdb D gene call, TRBD1, has no DNA to confirm it. CDR3 length equals 20 residues. The germline gives CDR1 LGHNA, CDR2 YSLEER. This chain's CDR3 is CASSQDPLVGGKGTNEKLFF.

The CDR3: CASSSRPRNTEAFF. This chain joins TRBV28 and TRBJ1-1. The CDR3 contains 14 residues. Germline V gives CDR1 MDHEN, CDR2 SYDVKM.

The V call is TRBV5-4, the J call TRBJ2-3; TCRdb gives TRBD1 as the D gene, but with no DNA this cannot be confirmed. Germline loops: CDR1 SGHNT, CDR2 YYREEE (reference sequence). The CDR3 contains 16 residues. CDR3 protein: CASSLTGTVSTDTQYF.

The genes are TRBV20-1 and TRBJ1-2; checking the TCRdb D call of TRBD1 is not possible without DNA. The CDR3 is made up of 13 amino acids. Germline V lookup: CDR1 DFQATT, CDR2 SNEGSKA (reference sequence). CDR3 in amino acids: CSALDRGIYGYTF.

The genes are TRBV7-2 and TRBJ1-4. Germline CDR1 reads SGHTA; CDR2 reads FQGNSA. This CDR3 region has 13 residues. CDR3 region: CASSLANNEKLFF.

The rearrangement uses TRBV25-1 and TRBJ1-2. The CDR3 is 14 residues long. Germline CDR1 and CDR2: MGHDK and SYGVNS. The CDR3 protein is CASTGGATIYGYTF.

The chain links TRBV20-1 to TRBJ1-2; TCRdb outputs TRBD1, but without DNA this stays unchecked. Germline values: CDR1 DFQATT, CDR2 SNEGSKA (reference sequence). The CDR3 spans 13 residues. Here the CDR3 reads CSARDDRNYGYTF.

The rearrangement links TRBV4-1 to TRBJ1-1. The CDR3 consists of 13 residues. CDR1 and CDR2 from the germline V gene are MGHRA and YSYEKL. The CDR3 region is CASSQVWRSEAFF.

The CDR3 spells CASSIDGRSSSYNEQFF. J is TRBJ2-1 and V is TRBV19; TCRdb's D call of TRBD1 is untestable without DNA. This CDR3 is 17 amino acids long. The germline V gene has CDR1 LNHDA and CDR2 SQIVND (reference sequence).

The J gene is TRBJ2-7, the V gene TRBV5-4; without DNA, the TCRdb call of TRBD2 cannot be checked. Germline V gives CDR1 SGHNT, CDR2 YYREEE (reference sequence). The CDR3 runs to 15 residues. The CDR3 loop is CASSLDLAGGSEQYF.

Here the CDR3 reads CASSPREDEQYF. The chain combines TRBV11-2 with TRBJ2-7. The CDR3 consists of 12 residues. Germline loops: CDR1 SGHAT, CDR2 FQNNGV.

The chain couples TRBV12-3 or TRBV12-4 to TRBJ2-7; the D call from TCRdb, TRBD1, cannot be confirmed without DNA. This CDR3 is 15 amino acids long. This CDR3 is CASSPDRELSYEQYF.

This rearrangement joins TRBV6-5 to TRBJ2-5. The CDR3 is 14 residues long. Germline assignment: CDR1 MNHEY and CDR2 SVGAGI. The CDR3 region is CASSYSVSRETQYF.

The gene calls are TRBV10-3 and TRBJ2-1; there is no DNA to check the TCRdb D call of TRBD2. Germline CDR1 is ENHRY and CDR2 is SYGVKD. The CDR3 consists of 14 residues. The CDR3 reads CAIKGTRVPNEQFF.

This chain uses TRBV11-2 with TRBJ2-1. Germline V gene data show CDR1 as SGHAT and CDR2 as FQNNGV. The CDR3 is made up of 15 amino acids. The chain's CDR3 is CASSDIRLDHNEQFF.

The chain combines TRBV15 with TRBJ1-1; absent DNA, TCRdb's TRBD1 call cannot be checked. CDR1 LNHNV and CDR2 YYDKDF come from the germline V gene (reference sequence). The CDR3 is 16 residues long. CDR3 in amino acids: CATSRGQTGSATEAFF.

The rearrangement joins TRBV7-2 to TRBJ1-1. Germline V gene data show CDR1 as SGHTA and CDR2 as FQGNSA. CDR3 size: 13 residues. CDR3 region: CASSLGGLGEAFF. Together with reference TRBV7-2 and TRBJ1-1, the CDR3 gives the full variable domain: GAGVSQSPSNKVTEKGKDVELRCDPISGHTALYWYRQSLGQGLEFLIYFQGNSAPDKSGLPSDRFSAERTGGSVSTLTIQRTQQEDSAVYLCASSLGGLGEAFFGQGTRLTVV.

This rearrangement joins TRBV2 to TRBJ1-2. Germline V CDR1 and CDR2: SNHLY, FYNNEI. This CDR3 spans 13 amino acids. The CDR3 protein is CASSGDLDYGYTF.

This chain connects TRBV11-1 to TRBJ1-2; lacking DNA, the TRBD1 call made by TCRdb goes unchecked. Germline CDR1 SGHAT, CDR2 FQDESV (reference sequence). The CDR3 covers 18 residues. CDR3 protein: CASSQTGQGYAGNYGYTF.

The chain uses TRBV7-9 and TRBJ2-1; the TRBD2 assignment by TCRdb is unverifiable without DNA. The CDR3 is 17 residues long. The V gene's germline CDR1 is SEHNR and CDR2 FQNEAQ (reference sequence). The CDR3 reads CASSLTGTSGGLNEQFF.

The chain has TRBV6-1 and TRBJ1-2; lacking DNA, the TRBD1 call made by TCRdb goes unchecked. The CDR3 has 16 residues. CDR1 and CDR2 (germline): MNHNS, SASEGT. CDR3 amino acids: CASSRTHTLFNYGYTF.

The V and J genes are TRBV4-2 and TRBJ2-2; there is no DNA to check the TCRdb D call of TRBD2. In germline, CDR1 is LGHNA, CDR2 YNFKEQ. The CDR3 has 16 residues. This CDR3 reads CASSQVLAVNTGELFF.

The chain is built from TRBV7-2 and TRBJ2-7. Germline V gene data show CDR1 as SGHTA and CDR2 as FQGNSA. The CDR3 sequence is 14 residues long. CDR3 sequence: CASSSVGGAYEQYF.

CDR3 sequence: CASRITGQNYGYTF. The rearrangement links TRBV12-3 or TRBV12-4 to TRBJ1-2; TCRdb returns TRBD1, unconfirmable since there is no DNA. CDR3 length equals 14 residues.

The CDR3 loop is CSATIAGDGETQYF. This chain uses TRBV20-1 with TRBJ2-5; the TCRdb D gene call, TRBD2, has no DNA to confirm it. CDR1 and CDR2 (germline): DFQATT, SNEGSKA (reference sequence). CDR3 length equals 14 residues.

The genes are TRBV20-1 and TRBJ2-1; with no DNA, the TCRdb D assignment of TRBD2 cannot be verified. This CDR3 is 17 amino acids long. Germline values: CDR1 DFQATT, CDR2 SNEGSKA (reference sequence). The chain's CDR3 is CSAPSVSDPYSYNEQFF.

This chain uses TRBV5-4 with TRBJ2-2; TCRdb's D gene call, TRBD2, goes unchecked for lack of DNA. CDR3 length: 15 amino acids. Germline assignment: CDR1 SGHNT and CDR2 YYREEE (reference sequence). The CDR3 here is CASSYSGGYTGELFF.

The rearrangement uses TRBV7-2 and TRBJ2-5. The CDR3 has 13 amino acids. Germline assignment: CDR1 SGHTA and CDR2 FQGNSA. The CDR3 is CASSFMGQETQYF.

V usage is TRBV5-1 and J usage is TRBJ2-7; TCRdb's D call of TRBD1 is untestable without DNA. CDR3 size: 14 residues. Germline V CDR1 and CDR2: SGHRS, YFSETQ. The CDR3 reads CASSLEGPSYEQYF.

This chain uses TRBV7-2 with TRBJ1-4; TCRdb proposes TRBD1, but this gene call is untestable without DNA. Looked up from germline, CDR1 is SGHTA and CDR2 is FQGNSA. The CDR3 is 15 amino acids. The CDR3: CASSPSRQGREKLFF. Using reference TRBV7-2 and TRBJ1-4 for the parts outside the CDR3, the full variable domain is GAGVSQSPSNKVTEKGKDVELRCDPISGHTALYWYRQSLGQGLEFLIYFQGNSAPDKSGLPSDRFSAERTGGSVSTLTIQRTQQEDSAVYLCASSPSRQGREKLFFGSGTQLSVL.

The chain joins TRBV12-3 or TRBV12-4 to TRBJ2-1; TCRdb selects TRBD1, and the lack of DNA leaves this call unchecked. The CDR3 is 17 residues long. Here the CDR3 reads CASRGGTGFGLLDEQFF.